The 26 T cell receptor beta chains below were found in one sample sequenced in a study of cytomegalovirus exposure and HLA in healthy donors. 60 Vbeta and 13 Jbeta primers were used in PCR. The table came from immunoSEQ multiplex PCR; TCRdb's copy has only in-frame clones and leaves some out. The sample contains some 190,000 clones, more than 65% of which appear only once. The specimen was PBMCs. The receptors here all came from a female donor in good health and CMV-seronegative.

This clone was counted once. This sequence joins TRBV9 and TRBJ2-3; weak D call: TRBD1 (5 bases). The CDR3 has 14 residues. The V end lost 3 bases, the J end lost 4 bases, and 12 bases lay between the germline ends. Germline V gene sequence: CDR1 SGDLS, CDR2 YYNGEE. The CDR3 region is CASSAEGVPDTQYF. The CDR3 DNA is TGTGCCAGCAGCGCCGAAGGGGTTCCAGATACGCAGTATTTT.

The chain recombines TRBV29-1 with TRBJ1-2, with a weak D call TRBD1 (5 bases). The CDR3 covers 13 residues. Trimming took 1 base from V and 5 from J, leaving 11 bases between them. Germline V gene lookup returns CDR1 SQVTM and CDR2 ANQGSEA. This CDR3 is CSVEVQAGYGYTF. CDR3 in DNA: TGCAGCGTTGAAGTTCAAGCAGGGTATGGCTACACCTTC. Filled out from reference TRBV29-1 and TRBJ1-2, the complete variable domain reads SAVISQKPSRDICQRGTSLTIQCQVDSQVTMMFWYRQQPGQSLTLIATANQGSEATYESGFVIDKFPISRPNLTFSTLTVSNMSPEDSSIYLCSVEVQAGYGYTFGSGTRLTVV.

The chain joins TRBV19 to TRBJ1-1; 7 bases agree with TRBD1. Germline V gene data show CDR1 as LNHDA and CDR2 as SQIVND (reference sequence). V trimming: 7 bases; J trimming: 8 bases; junction bases outside the gene matches: 10. CDR3 length: 13 amino acids. The CDR3 is CASTLRAGGEAFF. CDR3 DNA sequence: TGTGCCAGTACTCTTCGTGCAGGGGGAGAAGCTTTCTTT.

The rearrangement links TRBV9 to TRBJ1-2; TRBD1 might be the D (5 bases). The CDR3 totals 15 residues. V dropped 4 bases and J dropped 7 bases, with 20 bases sitting between them. CDR1 and CDR2 (germline): SGDLS, YYNGEE. The CDR3 DNA follows: TGTGCCAGCAGCAGTTCTCCAGGGTCTTCTGGTGGCTACACCTTC. Its protein is CASSSSPGSSGGYTF.

This clone was detected once. The CDR3 coding sequence is TGTGCCAGCAGCTTATTTCGAGCTCGACTAGCGGGAGGGGATGAGCAGTTCTTC. Its protein is CASSLFRARLAGGDEQFF. The gene calls are TRBV13 and TRBJ2-1, with TRBD2 matching 14 bases. The length of the CDR3 is 18 residues. Per the germline V gene, CDR1 is PRHDT and CDR2 is FYEKMQ (reference sequence). Germline trimming cut 2 bases from V and 8 bases from J; bases unmatched to any gene: 11. The whole variable domain, remainder taken from reference TRBV13 and TRBJ2-1, is AAGVIQSPRHLIKEKRETATLKCYPIPRHDTVYWYQQGPGQDPQFLISFYEKMQSDKGSIPDRFSAQQFSDYHSELNMSSLELGDSALYFCASSLFRARLAGGDEQFFGPGTRLTVL.

The chain employs TRBV30 and TRBJ2-3; 10 bases map to TRBD1. Trimming removed 2 bases from V and 3 bases from J; junction bases left unmatched: 5. Germline V lookup: CDR1 GTSNPN, CDR2 SVGIG (reference sequence). CDR3 length: 15 amino acids. The CDR3 DNA reads TGTGCCTGGAGTTCGGGACAGGGGAATACAGATACGCAGTATTTT. Translating gives CAWSSGQGNTDTQYF.

The chain couples TRBV13 to TRBJ2-2; D may be TRBD1 (6 bases). Trimming removed 1 base at V and 5 bases at J, with 11 bases between. The CDR3 spans 15 residues. Germline values: CDR1 PRHDT, CDR2 FYEKMQ (reference sequence). This chain's CDR3 is CASSLAQGSTGELFF. The CDR3 DNA sequence: TGTGCCAGCAGCTTAGCGCAGGGGAGTACCGGGGAGCTGTTTTTT.

This chain links TRBV11-2 with TRBJ2-5, with TRBD1 matching over 10 bases. The CDR3 runs to 14 residues. J lost 4 bases, V lost 1 base, and 0 bases had no gene match. The germline gives CDR1 SGHAT, CDR2 FQNNGV. For the CDR3, the DNA is TGTGCCAGCAGCTTAGGGACAGGGGGAGAGACCCAGTACTTC. This translates into CASSLGTGGETQYF.

Concerning this clone itself: An end of the junction does not agree with germline; a read error may underlie this. The J gene is TRBJ2-7, the V gene TRBV4-1, with 9 bases matching TRBD2. Germline CDR1 reads MGHRA; CDR2 reads YSYEKL. The CDR3 has 16 amino acids. CDR3 coding DNA: TGTGCCAGCAGCCAAGATCATGGTAGCGGGGGCTACGAGCAGTACTTC. Its translation is CASSQDHGSGGYEQYF.

The J gene is TRBJ2-2, the V gene TRBV6-5; D call uncertain. The CDR3 is made up of 13 amino acids. The V end was cut by 4 bases, the J end by 1 base, with 4 bases between. Germline V gene data show CDR1 as MNHEY and CDR2 as SVGAGI. The CDR3 DNA reads as TGTGCCAGCAGTTCCGGGAACACCGGGGAGCTGTTTTTT. The encoded protein is CASSSGNTGELFF.

This clone was picked up one time. V and J are TRBV11-3 and TRBJ2-3, with TRBD2 matching 13 bases. Germline V lookup: CDR1 SGHNT, CDR2 YENEEA. J was trimmed by 4 bases and V by 4 bases; bases with no gene match: 8. This CDR3 comprises 17 residues. The chain's CDR3 is CASSSRLAGGMSDTQYF. The CDR3 DNA reads TGTGCCAGCAGCTCAAGACTAGCGGGGGGTATGTCAGATACGCAGTATTTT.

The V gene is TRBV2, the J gene TRBJ1-2; no clear D. V dropped 7 bases and J dropped 8 bases, with 14 bases sitting between them. There are 12 residues in the CDR3. Looked up from germline, CDR1 is SNHLY and CDR2 is FYNNEI. The CDR3 DNA reads TGTGCCAGCACCAGGTCGTTGACGGGCTACACCTTC. This translates into CASTRSLTGYTF.

This chain connects TRBV11-2 to TRBJ1-2; D gene unclear. The CDR3 runs 11 residues. Trimming stripped 2 bases from V and 14 bases from J, with 12 bases between. Germline V CDR1 and CDR2: SGHAT, FQNNGV. In nucleotides, the CDR3 is TGTGCCAGCAGCTTATTGCGGGATCAAACCTTC. Protein sequence: CASSLLRDQTF.

The V gene is TRBV19, the J gene TRBJ1-1; a possible D gene is TRBD1 (5 bases). This CDR3 is built from 11 residues. Trimming took off 10 bases at V and 10 bases at J, with 16 bases between the two ends. Germline V CDR1 and CDR2: LNHDA, SQIVND (reference sequence). DNA for the CDR3: TGTGCCACCACCGGGGGACGTGGAGCTTTCTTT. Protein: CATTGGRGAFF.

The V call is TRBV29-1, the J call TRBJ1-2, with unresolved D. This CDR3 is 13 amino acids long. Germline V gene lookup returns CDR1 SQVTM and CDR2 ANQGSEA. Trimming stripped 2 bases from V and 6 bases from J, with 13 bases between. The CDR3: CSVESWQVDGYTF. The CDR3 coding sequence is TGCAGCGTTGAATCGTGGCAGGTAGATGGCTACACCTTC. The full variable domain, completed using reference TRBV29-1 and TRBJ1-2, is SAVISQKPSRDICQRGTSLTIQCQVDSQVTMMFWYRQQPGQSLTLIATANQGSEATYESGFVIDKFPISRPNLTFSTLTVSNMSPEDSSIYLCSVESWQVDGYTFGSGTRLTVV.

CDR3 DNA sequence: TGTGCTAGTGGGACTAGCGGGGGGACCACCGGGGAGCTGTTTTTT. Translated, it gives CASGTSGGTTGELFF. The chain uses TRBV12-5 and TRBJ2-2, with 13 bases aligning to TRBD2. The CDR3 is made up of 15 amino acids. J gave up 4 bases and V 6 bases, and 2 bases lay outside the gene matches. Germline V gene lookup returns CDR1 LGHNT and CDR2 FRNRAP.

This clone was found once. The chain uses TRBV7-8 and TRBJ1-5, with D possibly TRBD1 on 5 matching bases. Germline V gives CDR1 SGHVS, CDR2 FQNEAQ. Trimming took 1 base from V and 2 from J, leaving 12 bases between them. There are 16 residues in the CDR3. The CDR3 DNA is TGTGCCAGCAGCTTAGTAGCAGGGTCGGGCAATCAGCCCCAGCATTTT. This translates into CASSLVAGSGNQPQHF.

Written as DNA, the CDR3 is TGTGCCAGCAGCTTGGTAGGGGTCGAGCAGTACTTC. This gives the protein CASSLVGVEQYF. This chain joins TRBV5-5 and TRBJ2-7, with D perhaps TRBD1 (5 bases). The CDR3 spans 12 residues. The germline V and J ends were trimmed by 0 bases and 6 bases, with 7 bases remaining between them. Germline V gene sequence: CDR1 SGHKS, CDR2 YYEKEE (reference sequence).

Many counts were recorded for this clone. J is TRBJ2-1 and V is TRBV19; 8 bases align to TRBD1. The CDR3 sequence is 16 residues long. Germline V gene lookup returns CDR1 LNHDA and CDR2 SQIVND (reference sequence). Germline trimming cut 5 bases from V and 2 bases from J; bases unmatched to any gene: 8. The CDR3 nucleotides read TGTGCCAGTAGTTCCTTGACAGGGGTGACCTACAATGAGCAGTTCTTC. Protein sequence: CASSSLTGVTYNEQFF.

The rearrangement joins TRBV28 to TRBJ2-7; D is ambiguous. Trimming took 2 bases from V and 0 from J, leaving 8 bases between them. The CDR3 is 14 residues long. Per the germline V gene, CDR1 is MDHEN and CDR2 is SYDVKM. The CDR3 here is CASSLILLSYEQYF. As DNA, the CDR3 is TGTGCCAGCAGTTTAATCCTACTCTCCTACGAGCAGTACTTC.

A single count supports this clone. V and J are TRBV7-9 and TRBJ2-7; 8 bases map to TRBD2. J lost 7 bases, V lost 2 bases, and 10 bases had no gene match. The germline CDR1 and CDR2 sequences are SEHNR and FQNEAQ (reference sequence). There are 15 residues in the CDR3. This CDR3 is CASSLLTSGREEQYF. CDR3 DNA sequence: TGTGCCAGCAGCTTACTAACTAGCGGACGGGAAGAGCAGTACTTC.

This chain joins TRBV6-5 and TRBJ2-6; 7 nucleotides match TRBD2. CDR3 size: 16 residues. V was pared by 4 bases and J by 1 base, with 4 bases of the junction left unmatched. Germline V lookup: CDR1 MNHEY, CDR2 SVGAGI. CDR3 residues: CASSFSGPSGANVLTF. For the CDR3, the DNA is TGTGCCAGCAGTTTTAGCGGGCCTTCTGGGGCCAACGTCCTGACTTTC.

The V call is TRBV7-2, the J call TRBJ2-1; 7 nucleotides line up with TRBD2. J lost 5 bases, V lost 0 bases, and 4 bases had no gene match. The CDR3 is 15 amino acids. The germline CDR1 and CDR2 sequences are SGHTA and FQGNSA. The CDR3 region is CASSLAGTTNNEQFF. CDR3 sequence (DNA): TGTGCCAGCAGCTTAGCCGGGACTACCAACAATGAGCAGTTCTTC.

The chain carries TRBV5-1 and TRBJ2-7, with 7 bases lining up with TRBD1. Trimming cost V 1 base and J 4 bases; bases outside gene matches: 8. The germline V gene encodes CDR1 SGHRS and CDR2 YFSETQ. The CDR3 length is 15 residues. The CDR3 here is CASSLLGAGGYEQYF. The CDR3 region has the DNA TGCGCCAGCAGCTTGTTGGGAGCAGGGGGTTACGAGCAGTACTTC.

V gene TRBV27 combines with J gene TRBJ1-1; 7 nucleotides agree with TRBD1. Germline V gene sequence: CDR1 MNHEY, CDR2 SMNVEV (reference sequence). V lost 6 bases to trimming and J lost 2 bases; unmatched junction nucleotides: 6. The CDR3 totals 14 residues. This CDR3 is CASRRTGANTEAFF. The DNA of the CDR3 is TGTGCCAGCAGACGGACAGGAGCAAACACTGAAGCTTTCTTT.

Concerning this clone: It may be a read error: a sequence one base away is much more abundant. The sample holds other DNA sequences that translate to the same CDR3. This chain connects TRBV11-2 to TRBJ1-2; D is unresolved. V gave up 1 base and J gave up 8 bases, with 5 bases separating them. Germline V lookup: CDR1 SGHAT, CDR2 FQNNGV. This CDR3 is 11 amino acids long. As DNA, the CDR3 is TGTGCCAGCAGCTTAGGGAGCGGCTACACCTTC. Amino acids: CASSLGSGYTF.